A single sample is the source of the 16 T cell receptor beta chains below, sequenced in a study of T cell responses to AZD1222 COVID-19 vaccine. Profiling relied on immunoSEQ multiplex PCR, and the TCRdb table lists in-frame clones only, not all of them. The sample lists under 80,000 clones; roughly 87% were seen once. Sequencing was performed on peripheral blood, taken 28 days after the second AZD1222 dose. The receptors were gathered from an adult who received the AZD1222 COVID-19 vaccine.

This chain connects TRBV6-5 to TRBJ1-1; 7 bases map to TRBD1. Looked up from germline, CDR1 is MNHEY and CDR2 is SVGAGI. V shed 0 bases, J shed 1 base, and the junction held 2 bases outside the gene matches. The CDR3 spans 15 residues. CDR3 amino acids: CASSYSGTANTEAFF. CDR3 DNA sequence: TGTGCCAGCAGTTACTCCGGGACAGCGAACACTGAAGCTTTCTTT.

The gene calls are TRBV9 and TRBJ2-7; no clear D gene. Trimming removed 4 bases at V and 2 bases at J, with 13 bases between. This CDR3 is 14 amino acids long. Per the germline V gene, CDR1 is SGDLS and CDR2 is YYNGEE. The CDR3 loop reads CASSPSLDTYEQYF. CDR3 nucleotides: TGTGCCAGCAGCCCCTCGCTGGATACCTACGAGCAGTACTTC.

J is TRBJ2-1 and V is TRBV27, with D unclear. Germline lookup yields CDR1 MNHEY and CDR2 SMNVEV (reference sequence). The CDR3 has 12 residues. V was clipped by 3 bases and J by 8 bases, with 8 bases between them. The CDR3 DNA is TGTGCCAGCAGTTTTGTAAGGGATGAGCAGTTCTTC. As protein: CASSFVRDEQFF.

The gene calls are TRBV30 and TRBJ1-5; perhaps TRBD1 as D (6 bases). Per the germline V gene, CDR1 is GTSNPN and CDR2 is SVGIG (reference sequence). The CDR3 spans 18 residues. Trimming stripped 1 base from V and 1 base from J, with 20 bases between. The CDR3: CAWSDLGPGGTSNQPQHF. The CDR3 DNA sequence: TGTGCCTGGAGTGACTTGGGTCCGGGGGGCACGAGCAATCAGCCCCAGCATTTT.

This chain connects TRBV3-1 (or the pseudogene TRBV3-2) to TRBJ1-5; D uncertain. Germline V gene sequence: CDR1 LGHDT, CDR2 YNNKEL (reference sequence). The V end was cut by 0 bases, the J end by 2 bases, with 5 bases between. The CDR3 is 14 residues long. The CDR3 here is CASSQDFGNQPQHF. The CDR3 DNA follows: TGTGCCAGCAGCCAAGATTTCGGCAATCAGCCCCAGCATTTT.

The chain has TRBV29-1 and TRBJ1-2; weak D call: TRBD1 (5 bases). V lost 6 bases to trimming and J lost 4 bases, with 15 bases between them. CDR1 and CDR2 from the germline V gene are SQVTM and ANQGSEA. This CDR3 is built from 13 residues. The CDR3, as DNA: TGCAGCGTCCGGGGAGGGGCAGGCTATGGCTACACCTTC. This gives the protein CSVRGGAGYGYTF.

This clone has a single count. J is TRBJ2-7 and V is TRBV9; TRBD2 matches 12 bases. With V trimmed by 4 bases and J by 2 bases, 4 bases remained unmatched. Germline assignment: CDR1 SGDLS and CDR2 YYNGEE. This CDR3 region has 15 residues. The CDR3 loop is CASSLTSGRTYEQYF. The CDR3 DNA reads as TGTGCCAGCAGCCTGACTAGCGGGAGAACCTACGAGCAGTACTTC.

CDR3 coding DNA: TGTGCCAGCAGCCCCTATGAGGGGGGCGAAGCAAAACTGTTTTTT. It codes for CASSPYEGGEAKLFF. The chain carries TRBV9 and TRBJ1-4; D is perhaps TRBD1 (6 bases). CDR3 length: 15 amino acids. Germline V gene sequence: CDR1 SGDLS, CDR2 YYNGEE. Trimming pared 4 bases from V and 10 bases from J, leaving 20 bases between.

The J gene is TRBJ2-1, the V gene TRBV29-1; D call uncertain. The CDR3 extends over 13 amino acids. V gave up 6 bases and J gave up 4 bases, with 13 bases separating them. Per the germline V gene, CDR1 is SQVTM and CDR2 is ANQGSEA. CDR3 sequence reads: CSVGSRTYNEQFF. The CDR3 DNA sequence: TGCAGCGTCGGAAGTCGCACTTACAATGAGCAGTTCTTC.

This chain uses TRBV7-2 with TRBJ2-3, with TRBD2 matching 8 bases. The V segment lost 1 base and the J segment 5 bases; nucleotides outside the gene matches: 5. The CDR3 is made up of 15 amino acids. Germline V CDR1 and CDR2: SGHTA, FQGNSA. Written as DNA, the CDR3 is TGTGCCAGCAGCTTAGATCCTAGCGGGTTAGATACGCAGTATTTT. It codes for CASSLDPSGLDTQYF.

The CDR3 nucleotides are TGTGCCAGCAGCTTGACCCTCTATGAGCAGTTCTTC. It yields the protein CASSLTLYEQFF. The chain carries TRBV5-6 and TRBJ2-1; D is unresolved. CDR3 size: 12 residues. Looked up from germline, CDR1 is SGHDT and CDR2 is YYEEEE. Trimming removed 1 base at V and 8 bases at J, with 7 bases between.

CDR3 in amino acids: CASSPPPGTREAFF. The CDR3, as DNA: TGTGCCAGCTCACCACCTCCCGGGACAAGGGAAGCTTTCTTT. The chain uses TRBV18 and TRBJ1-1, with D perhaps matching TRBD1 (6 bases). The ends were cut back, 0 bases at V and 8 bases at J, with 13 bases in the middle. CDR3 size: 14 residues. CDR1 KGHSH and CDR2 LQKENI come from the germline V gene.

On this clone: The same CDR3 also results from other DNA sequences found in this sample. This rearrangement joins TRBV7-9 to TRBJ1-2, with D hard to call. Between the trimmed V and J ends, which lost 5 bases and 4 bases, there was a span of 11 bases. Germline CDR1 and CDR2: SEHNR and FQNEAQ (reference sequence). There are 13 residues in the CDR3. CDR3 loop: CASSPSAVYGYTF. For the CDR3, the DNA is TGTGCCAGCAGCCCCTCTGCTGTCTATGGCTACACCTTC.

The chain is built from TRBV6-4 and TRBJ1-6, with D unresolved. This CDR3 spans 13 amino acids. Germline CDR1 MRHNA, CDR2 SNTAGT. V was pared by 2 bases and J by 5 bases, with 4 bases between. DNA of the CDR3: TGTGCCAGCAGTGACAGGGATAATTCACCCCTCCACTTT. It translates to CASSDRDNSPLHF.

The rearrangement links TRBV18 to TRBJ2-1; D is uncertain. The CDR3 has 12 residues. Germline CDR1 and CDR2: KGHSH and LQKENI. V was pared by 5 bases and J by 7 bases, with 9 bases between. For the CDR3, the DNA is TGTGCCAGCTCAGGTACGGCGAATGAGCAGTTCTTC. It yields the protein CASSGTANEQFF.

The genes are TRBV3-1 (or the pseudogene TRBV3-2) and TRBJ2-7, with D possibly being TRBD1 or TRBD2 (5 bases each). The CDR3 is made up of 14 amino acids. Trimming stripped 9 bases from V and 4 bases from J, with 19 bases between. Germline assignment: CDR1 LGHDT and CDR2 YNNKEL (reference sequence). The CDR3 nucleotides read TGTGCCAGTAAAAAAAGGGACGGATATTACGAGCAGTACTTC. Translating gives CASKKRDGYYEQYF.